This is a list of T cell receptor beta chains from one sample in a study of blood T cell repertoires in COVID-19. TCRdb's copy holds only in-frame clones and misses some; the assay was immunoSEQ multiplex PCR. The sample lists roughly 68,000 clones; about 81% were seen once. The sequencing input was peripheral blood. The receptors come from a human donor in a cohort sampled during active COVID-19. CDR3s include the opening cysteine and the closing phenylalanine or tryptophan. The order of the fields is J gene, V gene, clone size, D gene, CDR3 protein, CDR3 DNA. The D gene is left open where the match is weak. The size field is filled for only some rows; it gives once, few, many or a size class.

>TRBJ2-1|TRBV6-5|once|NA
CASRPMPGLYNEQFF
TGTGCCAGCAGACCCATGCCGGGACTGTACAATGAGCAGTTCTTC
>TRBJ1-2|TRBV19|NA|TRBD1
CASSAGQQRWGYTF
TGTGCCAGTAGTGCGGGACAGCAGAGATGGGGCTACACCTTC
>TRBJ1-6|TRBV28|NA|TRBD1
CASRSGQGNSPLHF
TGTGCCAGCAGATCGGGACAGGGGAATTCACCCCTCCACTTT
>TRBJ2-2|TRBV5-1|NA|TRBD2
CASSLIPASGSNGELFF
TGCGCCAGCAGCTTGATACCAGCTAGCGGGTCAAACGGGGAGCTGTTTTTT
>TRBJ2-7|TRBV27|NA|TRBD2
CASSSRWGGTPYEQYF
TGTGCCAGCAGTTCCCGATGGGGGGGGACTCCCTACGAGCAGTACTTC
>TRBJ1-4|TRBV9|NA|TRBD1
CASSGPPGTGAGMTNEKLFF
TGTGCCAGCAGCGGCCCCCCCGGGACAGGGGCTGGCATGACTAATGAAAAACTGTTTTTT
>TRBJ2-1|TRBV28|NA|NA
CASSLRNEQFF
TGTGCCAGCAGTTTGAGGAATGAGCAGTTCTTC
>TRBJ1-1|TRBV24-1|NA|NA
CATSDKQGNTEAFF
TGTGCCACCAGTGACAAACAGGGGAACACTGAAGCTTTCTTT
>TRBJ2-1|TRBV27|NA|TRBD1
CASSQGAGEQFF
TGTGCCAGCAGTCAGGGGGCGGGAGAGCAGTTCTTC
>TRBJ1-4|TRBV7-9|NA|NA
CASSLASGGLEKLFF
TGTGCCAGCAGCTTAGCGTCCGGGGGTTTGGAAAAACTGTTTTTT
>TRBJ2-3|TRBV7-3|once|NA
CASSLRPGADTQYF
TGTGCCAGCAGCTTAAGGCCGGGAGCAGATACGCAGTATTTT
>TRBJ2-7|TRBV10-3|NA|NA
CAIRGATGGDEQYF
TGTGCCATCCGGGGGGCCACTGGGGGTGACGAGCAGTACTTC
>TRBJ2-1|TRBV5-4|NA|TRBD2
CASSLVGGLVSEQFF
TGTGCCAGCAGCTTGGTGGGGGGACTAGTCAGTGAGCAGTTCTTC
>TRBJ1-1|TRBV18|NA|NA
CASSPLDTYTEAFF
TGTGCCAGCTCACCTTTGGACACCTACACTGAAGCTTTCTTT
>TRBJ2-7|TRBV7-9|NA|TRBD2
CASSLTSGRYEQYF
TGTGCCAGCAGCTTGACTAGCGGGAGGTACGAGCAGTACTTC
>TRBJ1-1|TRBV27|NA|TRBD1
CASSFGAHRGGTGNTEAFF
TGTGCCAGCAGTTTCGGGGCCCACAGGGGAGGTACGGGGAACACTGAAGCTTTCTTT